The TCR beta chain described here comes from a study of blood T cell repertoires in COVID-19. Profiling relied on immunoSEQ multiplex PCR, and the TCRdb table lists in-frame clones only, not all of them. The sample records around 200,000 clones, less than 85% being singletons. CDR3 length equals 18 residues. Germline loops: CDR1 MDHEN, CDR2 SYDVKM. Trimming cost V 6 bases and J 1 base; bases outside gene matches: 11. The specimen was PBMCs or T cells enriched from blood (not recorded which). The chain employs TRBV28 and TRBJ2-6, with 8 bases lining up with TRBD2. This sequence was found in a woman aged 25 to 39 who had recovered from COVID-19. The CDR3 bases are TGTGCCAGCAGACCGACACCGGGAGGGGGGTCTGGGGCCAACGTCCTGACTTTC. Protein product: CASRPTPGGGSGANVLTF.